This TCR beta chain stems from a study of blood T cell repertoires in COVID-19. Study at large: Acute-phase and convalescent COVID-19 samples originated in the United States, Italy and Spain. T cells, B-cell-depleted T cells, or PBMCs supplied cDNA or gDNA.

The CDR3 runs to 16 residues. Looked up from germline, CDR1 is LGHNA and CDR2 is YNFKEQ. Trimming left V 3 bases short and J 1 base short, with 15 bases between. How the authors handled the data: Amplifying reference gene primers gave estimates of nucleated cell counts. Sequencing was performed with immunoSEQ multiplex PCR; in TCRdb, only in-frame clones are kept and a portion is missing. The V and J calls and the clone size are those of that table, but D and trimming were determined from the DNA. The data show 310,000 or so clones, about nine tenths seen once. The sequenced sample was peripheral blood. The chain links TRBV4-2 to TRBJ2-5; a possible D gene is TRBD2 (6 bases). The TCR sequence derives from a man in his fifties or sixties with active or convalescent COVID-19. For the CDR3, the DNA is TGTGCCAGCAGCCAGGGCGGGGCGTCATTCCAAGAGACCCAGTACTTC. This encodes CASSQGGASFQETQYF.